This T cell receptor (beta chain) was retrieved from a study of blood T cell repertoires in COVID-19. Study in general: The origin of the acute and convalescent COVID-19 samples was the United States, Italy and Spain.

Germline CDR1 and CDR2: MNHNS and SASEGT. The CDR3 consists of 13 residues. V lost 1 base to trimming and J lost 8 bases; unmatched junction nucleotides: 2. In the original analysis: Reference gene primers were amplified, and this amplification served to estimate nucleated cell counts. Only in-frame clones appear in the TCRdb table, and some are missing; sequencing was by immunoSEQ multiplex PCR. Clone size and the V and J calls come from that table; the DNA yielded D and trimming. This repertoire shows about 670,000 clones, 90% found once; its top ten account for over 0.2%. The TCR sequence derives from a young woman with acute or convalescent COVID-19. The J gene is TRBJ1-2, the V gene TRBV6-1; TRBD1 matches 9 bases. The sample consisted of peripheral blood. The CDR3 DNA reads TGTGCCAGCAGTGAAGACAGGGGGCCCGGCTACACCTTC. Translating it yields CASSEDRGPGYTF.